This is a list of T cell receptor beta chains from one sample in a study of T-cell memory formation after mild COVID-19. Each CDR3 protein gets one entry after TCRdb re-called the 5' RACE reads with MiXCR. Of 200,000 to 300,000 distinct CDR3 sequences listed, 15% to 20% are singletons. Sequenced input: PBMCs or a T cell subset sorted from them (not recorded which). The receptors here all came from a man aged 18 to 29 who had mild COVID-19 (a few samples of this study predate the infection). Cell type and time point are not known. Both conserved end residues are part of each CDR3.

TRBV20-1	TRBJ2-2	CSAIDRGPNTGELFF
TRBV29-1	TRBJ1-1	CSVDRVNTEAFF
TRBV4-1	TRBJ1-6	CASSQDSILSPLHF
TRBV5-1	TRBJ2-7	CASSLDAGGYEQYF
TRBV12-3/TRBV12-4	TRBJ1-5	CASSLAGGNQPQHF
TRBV6-2/TRBV6-3	TRBJ2-7	CASTGGPKAGDEQYF
TRBV9	TRBJ2-1	CASSPSIAHNEQFF
TRBV7-8	TRBJ2-1	CASSTGGGGNEQFF
TRBV25-1	TRBJ2-5	CASSDRRAGETQYF
TRBV6-5	TRBJ2-2	CASSSWAGTGELFF
TRBV7-8	TRBJ2-5	CASSQGLAGGLGTQYF
TRBV2	TRBJ2-3	CASRATSDSTDTQYF
TRBV7-2	TRBJ2-7	CASSLTGGSGYEQYF
TRBV4-1	TRBJ2-3	CASSQGGTTDTQYF
TRBV4-3	TRBJ2-6	CASSQERGVSGANVLTF
TRBV6-6	TRBJ2-3	CASCGRGATDTQYF
TRBV20-1	TRBJ2-3	CSARVGEMGPLDTQYF
TRBV18	TRBJ2-3	CASSPDGRITDTQYF
TRBV9	TRBJ1-2	CASSPRRVVDDGYTF
TRBV9	TRBJ1-4	CASSAGGTNEKLFF
TRBV4-1	TRBJ2-3	CASSQERGGGAPDTQYF
TRBV7-9	TRBJ1-4	CASSPGQGINEKLFF
TRBV3-1	TRBJ2-5	CASSARGHSPQETQYF
TRBV6-2/TRBV6-3	TRBJ2-2	CATGSGTPPRELFF
TRBV12-3/TRBV12-4	TRBJ1-2	CASSPVGVRRGYTF
TRBV7-2	TRBJ2-1	CASSLLLAPYNEQFF
TRBV7-2	TRBJ1-1	CASSLDRDYTEAFF